What follows is one TCR beta chain and its context. The sample originates from a study of blood T cell repertoires in COVID-19. The CDR3 sequence is 12 residues long. V lost 6 bases and J lost 7, with 9 bases in between. Germline V lookup: CDR1 LNHDA, CDR2 SQIVND (reference sequence). Here immunoSEQ multiplex PCR was the method, and the copy in TCRdb shows in-frame clones only, minus some. The sample has approximately 220,000 clones; about 87% are singletons. This receptor was identified in a woman between 25 and 40 years old who had recovered from COVID-19. Sequenced sample: PBMCs or T cells enriched from blood (not recorded which). The V gene is TRBV19, the J gene TRBJ1-4; D gene unclear. The CDR3 is CASRLGGEKLFF. CDR3 nucleotides: TGTGCCAGTAGGCTCGGTGGTGAAAAACTGTTTTTT.